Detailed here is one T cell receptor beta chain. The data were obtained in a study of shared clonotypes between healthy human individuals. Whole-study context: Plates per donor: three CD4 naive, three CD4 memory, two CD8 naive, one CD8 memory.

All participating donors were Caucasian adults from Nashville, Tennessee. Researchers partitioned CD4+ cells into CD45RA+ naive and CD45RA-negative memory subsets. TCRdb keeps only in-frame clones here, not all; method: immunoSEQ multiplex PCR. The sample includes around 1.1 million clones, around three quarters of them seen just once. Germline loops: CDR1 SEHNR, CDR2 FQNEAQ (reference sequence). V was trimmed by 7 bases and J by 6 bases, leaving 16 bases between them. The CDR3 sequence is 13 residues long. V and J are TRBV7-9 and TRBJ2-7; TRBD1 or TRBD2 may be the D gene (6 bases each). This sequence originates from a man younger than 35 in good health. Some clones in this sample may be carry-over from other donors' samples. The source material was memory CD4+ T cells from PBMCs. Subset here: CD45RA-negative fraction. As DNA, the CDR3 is TGTGCCAGCACAGAAAGGGGGGCAGGCGAGCAGTACTTC. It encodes CASTERGAGEQYF.